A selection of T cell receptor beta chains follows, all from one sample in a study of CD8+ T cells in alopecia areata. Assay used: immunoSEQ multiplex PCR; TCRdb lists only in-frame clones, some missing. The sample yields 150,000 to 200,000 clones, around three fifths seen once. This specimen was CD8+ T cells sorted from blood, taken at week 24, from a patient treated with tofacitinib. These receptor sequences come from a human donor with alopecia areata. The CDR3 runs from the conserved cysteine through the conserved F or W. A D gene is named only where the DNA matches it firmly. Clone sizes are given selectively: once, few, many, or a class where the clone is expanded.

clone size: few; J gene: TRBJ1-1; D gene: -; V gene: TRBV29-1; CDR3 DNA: TGCAGCTTATGGGGAGGACTCATGAACACTGAAGCTTTCTTT; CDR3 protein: CSLWGGLMNTEAFF
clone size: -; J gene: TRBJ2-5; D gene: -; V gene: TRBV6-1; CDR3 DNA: TGTGCCAGCAGGGGGAGACAGGTGCTGGAGACCCAGTACTTC; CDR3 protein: CASRGRQVLETQYF
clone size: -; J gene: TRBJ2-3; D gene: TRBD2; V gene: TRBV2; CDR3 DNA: TGTGCCAGCAGTGAAGTGCCGCGGGGGGGCCGGGATACGCAGTATTTT; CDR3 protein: CASSEVPRGGRDTQYF
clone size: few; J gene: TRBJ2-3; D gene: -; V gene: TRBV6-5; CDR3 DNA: TGTGCCAGCAGTCAACGGGATACGCAGTATTTT; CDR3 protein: CASSQRDTQYF
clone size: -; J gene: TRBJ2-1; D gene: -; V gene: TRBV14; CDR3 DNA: TGTGCCAGCAGCCAGGACTTCGAGCAGTTCTTC; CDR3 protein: CASSQDFEQFF
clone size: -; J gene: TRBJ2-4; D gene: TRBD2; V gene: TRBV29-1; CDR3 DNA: TGCAGCGCCCGCGGGGGGGCCAAAAACATTCAGTACTTC; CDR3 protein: CSARGGAKNIQYF
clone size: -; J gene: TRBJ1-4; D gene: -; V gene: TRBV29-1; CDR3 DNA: TGCAGCGCCACCGTTGCCCACCCATGGGAAAAACTGTTTTTT; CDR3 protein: CSATVAHPWEKLFF
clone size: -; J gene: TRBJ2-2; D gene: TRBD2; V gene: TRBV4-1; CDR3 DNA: TGCGCCAGCAGCCCCCTTAGCGGGGGGGACACCGGGGAGCTGTTTTTT; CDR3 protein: CASSPLSGGDTGELFF
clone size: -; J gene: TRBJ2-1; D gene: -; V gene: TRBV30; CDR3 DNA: TGTGCCTGGAGTTCGGGGAACAATGAGCAGTTCTTC; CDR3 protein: CAWSSGNNEQFF
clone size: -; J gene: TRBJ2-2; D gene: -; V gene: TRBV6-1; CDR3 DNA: TGTGCCAGCACGTTTTCCGGGGAGCTGTTTTTT; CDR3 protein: CASTFSGELFF
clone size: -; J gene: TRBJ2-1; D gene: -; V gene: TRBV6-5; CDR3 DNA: TGTGCCAGCAGTTACGGGGTCTTAGAGCAGAATGAGCAGTTCTTC; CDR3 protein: CASSYGVLEQNEQFF
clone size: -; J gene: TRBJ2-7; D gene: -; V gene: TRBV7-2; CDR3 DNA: TGTGCCAGCAGCTTAGACCAGAAGTGGCGAACGTCCTACGAGCAGTACTTC; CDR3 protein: CASSLDQKWRTSYEQYF
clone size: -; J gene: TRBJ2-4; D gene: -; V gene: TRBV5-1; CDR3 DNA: TGCGCCAGCAGCTTGGCCGGGACACCTAAAAACATTCAGTACTTC; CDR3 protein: CASSLAGTPKNIQYF
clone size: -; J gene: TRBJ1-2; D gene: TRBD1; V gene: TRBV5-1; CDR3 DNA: TGCGCCAGCAGCTTGGCCGGGACAGGAGACTATGGCTACACCTTC; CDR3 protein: CASSLAGTGDYGYTF
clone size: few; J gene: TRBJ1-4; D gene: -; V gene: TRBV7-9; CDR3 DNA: TGTGCCAGCAGCGAGGGAGAAAAACTGTTTTTT; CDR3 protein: CASSEGEKLFF
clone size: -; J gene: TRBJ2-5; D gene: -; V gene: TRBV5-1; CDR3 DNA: TGCGCCAGCAGCTGGAGGGCAAGGTACCAAGAGACCCAGTACTTC; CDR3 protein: CASSWRARYQETQYF
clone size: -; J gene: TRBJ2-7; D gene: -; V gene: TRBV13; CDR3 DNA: TGTGCCAGCAGCTCGGGTGCAGGGCTCCCCTACGAGCAGTACTTC; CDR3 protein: CASSSGAGLPYEQYF
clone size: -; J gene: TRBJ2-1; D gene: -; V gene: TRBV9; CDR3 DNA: TGTGCCAGCAGCCCTAGGTTCAATGAGCAGTTCTTC; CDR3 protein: CASSPRFNEQFF
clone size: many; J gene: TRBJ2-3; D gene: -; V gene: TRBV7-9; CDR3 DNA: TGTGCCAGCAGCAACACAGATACGCAGTATTTT; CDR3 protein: CASSNTDTQYF
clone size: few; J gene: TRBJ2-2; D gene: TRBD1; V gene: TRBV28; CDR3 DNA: TGTGCCAGCAGTTTACCCGGACAGGGTGGATTGGGGGAGCTGTTTTTT; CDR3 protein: CASSLPGQGGLGELFF
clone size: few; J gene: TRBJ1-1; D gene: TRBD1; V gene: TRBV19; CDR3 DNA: TGTGCCAGTAACGCCCCTCGAGGACAGGGGAACACTGAAGCTTTCTTT; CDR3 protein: CASNAPRGQGNTEAFF
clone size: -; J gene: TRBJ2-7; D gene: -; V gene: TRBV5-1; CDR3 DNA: TGCGCCAGCAGCTCCCGTCGGACGCCGCAGTACTTC; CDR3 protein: CASSSRRTPQYF
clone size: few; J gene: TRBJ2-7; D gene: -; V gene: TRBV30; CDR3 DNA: TGTGCCTGGAGTGGTCCCAGCTCCGAGCAGTACTTC; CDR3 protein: CAWSGPSSEQYF
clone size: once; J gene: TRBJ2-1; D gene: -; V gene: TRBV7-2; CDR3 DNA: TGTGCCAGCAGCTTAGGTTTCTTTGTCAATGAGCAGTTCTTC; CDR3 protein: CASSLGFFVNEQFF
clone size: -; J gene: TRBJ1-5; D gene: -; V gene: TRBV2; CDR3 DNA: TGTGCCAGCAGTGGTAGCAATCAGCCCCAGCATTTT; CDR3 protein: CASSGSNQPQHF
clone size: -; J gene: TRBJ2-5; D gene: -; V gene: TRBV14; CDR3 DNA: TGTGCCAGCAGCCAAGATCTACCCAGAGAGACCCAGTACTTC; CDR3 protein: CASSQDLPRETQYF
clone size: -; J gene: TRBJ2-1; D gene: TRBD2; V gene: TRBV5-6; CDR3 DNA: TGTGCCAGCAGCTTGGTAGCGGGGGACAATGAGCAGTTCTTC; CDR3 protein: CASSLVAGDNEQFF
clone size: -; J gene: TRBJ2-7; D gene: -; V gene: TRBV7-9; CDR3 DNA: TGTGCCAGCAGCTTAGCGATCGATTACGAGCAGTACTTC; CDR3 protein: CASSLAIDYEQYF
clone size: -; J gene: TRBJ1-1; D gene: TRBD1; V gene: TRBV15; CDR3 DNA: TGTGCCACCAGCAGTGCCGACAGGGTTGAAGCTTTCTTT; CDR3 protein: CATSSADRVEAFF
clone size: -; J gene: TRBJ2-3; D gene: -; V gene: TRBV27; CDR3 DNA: TGTGCCAGCAGTCTACGGACTCCAACTCCAGATACGCAGTATTTT; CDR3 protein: CASSLRTPTPDTQYF
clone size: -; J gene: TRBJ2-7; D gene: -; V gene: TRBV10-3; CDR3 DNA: TGTGCCATCAGTGAGACTGATCTCGGGGAGCAGTACTTC; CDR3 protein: CAISETDLGEQYF
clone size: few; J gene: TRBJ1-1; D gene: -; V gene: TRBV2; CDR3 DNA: TGTGCCAGCAGCCGGGATGCGGGACCTGAAGCTTTCTTT; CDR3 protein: CASSRDAGPEAFF
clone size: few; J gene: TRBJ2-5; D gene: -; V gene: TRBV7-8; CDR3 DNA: TGTGCCAGCAGTACACTGGAAGAGACCCAGTACTTC; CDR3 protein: CASSTLEETQYF
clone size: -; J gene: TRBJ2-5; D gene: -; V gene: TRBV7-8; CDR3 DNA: TGTGCCAGCAGCCCTGCGGGGGCCGGAGAGACCCAGTACTTC; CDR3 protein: CASSPAGAGETQYF
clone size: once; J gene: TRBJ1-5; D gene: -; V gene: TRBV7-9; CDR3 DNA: TGTGCCAGCAGCTTAGGACAGGCCGGGCAGCCCCAGCATTTT; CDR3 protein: CASSLGQAGQPQHF
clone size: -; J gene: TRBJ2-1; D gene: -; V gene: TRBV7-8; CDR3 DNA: TGTGCCAGCAGCCCCGAGTGGGGGCCTTTGGATGAGCAGTTCTTC; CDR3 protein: CASSPEWGPLDEQFF
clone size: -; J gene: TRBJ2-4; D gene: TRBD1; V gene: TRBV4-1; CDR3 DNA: TGCGCCAGCAGCCAACTCCCGGGACAGGGTGCCAAAAACATTCAGTACTTC; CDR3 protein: CASSQLPGQGAKNIQYF
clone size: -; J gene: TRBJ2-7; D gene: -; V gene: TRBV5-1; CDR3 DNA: TGCGCCAGCAGCTTGGTTATAGGTACGATCTACGAGCAGTACTTC; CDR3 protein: CASSLVIGTIYEQYF
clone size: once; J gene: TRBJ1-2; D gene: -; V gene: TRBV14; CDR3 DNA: TGTGCCAGCAGCCATTTCGTTATACAGGGAGGAGACTATGGCTACACCTTC; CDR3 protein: CASSHFVIQGGDYGYTF
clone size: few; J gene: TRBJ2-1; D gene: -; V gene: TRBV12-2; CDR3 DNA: TGTGCAAGTCGCTTAAAACAGAGGACAGAGCAGTTCTTC; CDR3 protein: CASRLKQRTEQFF
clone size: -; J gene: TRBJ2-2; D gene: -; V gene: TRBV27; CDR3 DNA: TGTGCCAGCAGCCCAGGGTCCAACACCGGGGAGCTGTTTTTT; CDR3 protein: CASSPGSNTGELFF
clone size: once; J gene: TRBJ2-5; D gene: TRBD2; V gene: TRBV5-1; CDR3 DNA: TGCGCCAGCAGCTCTAGACTAGCGGGGATCCAAGAGACCCAGTACTTC; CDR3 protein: CASSSRLAGIQETQYF